Detailed here is one T cell receptor beta chain. What it binds is not known. These data come from a study of T cell responses to AZD1222 COVID-19 vaccine. Study results and limitations: Spike-specific TCR breadth and depth grew following two AZD1222 doses. The peak T cell response came first, and repertoires were sampled only after it. Mostly white British, mostly female donors; authors suggested clonal diversity may be underestimated.

Trimming took 4 bases from V and 3 from J, leaving 13 bases between them. Germline V gives CDR1 LGHNA, CDR2 YNFKEQ. The CDR3 covers 15 residues. The data were produced by immunoSEQ multiplex PCR, yet TCRdb's version contains in-frame clones alone and is incomplete. This table has approximately 130,000 clones, 80% to 95% appearing once. The receptor was derived from an adult in good health. The chain combines TRBV4-2 with TRBJ1-5; D is unclear. The sample was peripheral blood, taken on day 0 of AZD1222 vaccination. CDR3: CASSLSRTINQPQHF. The CDR3 coding sequence is TGTGCCAGCAGCCTCAGCCGCACAATCAATCAGCCCCAGCATTTT.